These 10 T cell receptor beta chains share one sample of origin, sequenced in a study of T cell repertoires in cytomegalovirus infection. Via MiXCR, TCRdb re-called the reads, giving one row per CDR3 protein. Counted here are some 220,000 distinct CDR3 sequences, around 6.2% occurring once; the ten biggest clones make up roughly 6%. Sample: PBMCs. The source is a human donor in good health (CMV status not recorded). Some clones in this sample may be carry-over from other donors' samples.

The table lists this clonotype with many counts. CDR3 coding DNA: TGTGCCAGCAGCCCCCTAGCTGGGGCCAACGTCCTGACTTTC. As protein: CASSPLAGANVLTF. The rearrangement joins TRBV27 to TRBJ2-6; D call uncertain. Trimming removed 6 bases from V and 2 bases from J, with 8 bases in between. Germline assignment: CDR1 MNHEY and CDR2 SMNVEV (reference sequence). The CDR3 consists of 14 residues.

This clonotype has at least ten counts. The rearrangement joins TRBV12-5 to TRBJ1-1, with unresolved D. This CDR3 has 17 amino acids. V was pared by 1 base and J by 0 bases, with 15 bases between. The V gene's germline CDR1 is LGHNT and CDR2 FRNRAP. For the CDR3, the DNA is TGTGCTAGTGGTTTGGCCCTCCCGGACGGAATGAACACTGAAGCTTTCTTT. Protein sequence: CASGLALPDGMNTEAFF.

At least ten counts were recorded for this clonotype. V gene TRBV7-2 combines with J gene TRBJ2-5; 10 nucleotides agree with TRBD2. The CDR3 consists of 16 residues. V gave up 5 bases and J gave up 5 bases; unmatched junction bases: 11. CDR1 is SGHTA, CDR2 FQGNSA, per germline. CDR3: CASSEPLAGRRETQYF. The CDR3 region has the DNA TGTGCCAGCAGCGAACCACTAGCGGGGAGACGCGAGACCCAGTACTTC.

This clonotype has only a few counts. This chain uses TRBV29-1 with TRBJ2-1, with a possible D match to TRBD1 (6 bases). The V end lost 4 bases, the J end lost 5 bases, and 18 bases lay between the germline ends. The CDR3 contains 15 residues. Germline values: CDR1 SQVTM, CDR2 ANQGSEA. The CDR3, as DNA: TGCAGCGTTGCCAGGGACACTCGGAGGCACAATGAGCAGTTCTTC. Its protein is CSVARDTRRHNEQFF.

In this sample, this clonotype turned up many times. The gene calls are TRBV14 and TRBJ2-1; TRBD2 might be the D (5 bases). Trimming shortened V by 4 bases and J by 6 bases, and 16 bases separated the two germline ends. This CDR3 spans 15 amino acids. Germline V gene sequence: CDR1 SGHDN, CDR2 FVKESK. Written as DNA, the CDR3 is TGTGCCAGCAGCCCTTCTGGACTCGTATTCAATGAGCAGTTCTTC. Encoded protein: CASSPSGLVFNEQFF.

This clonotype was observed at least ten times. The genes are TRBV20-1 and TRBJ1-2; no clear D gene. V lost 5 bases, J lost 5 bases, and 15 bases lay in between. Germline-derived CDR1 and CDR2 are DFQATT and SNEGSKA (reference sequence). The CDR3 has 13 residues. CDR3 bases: TGCAGTGCTCCGGAGCTGGGTTCATATGGCTACACCTTC. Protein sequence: CSAPELGSYGYTF.

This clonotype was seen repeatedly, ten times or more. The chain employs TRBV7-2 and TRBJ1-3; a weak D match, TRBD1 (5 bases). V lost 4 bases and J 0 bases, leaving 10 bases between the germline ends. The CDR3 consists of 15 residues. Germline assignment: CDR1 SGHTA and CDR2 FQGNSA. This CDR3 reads CASSSGGGSGNTIYF. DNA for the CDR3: TGTGCCAGCAGCTCTGGGGGAGGCTCTGGAAACACCATATATTTT.

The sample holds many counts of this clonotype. The CDR3 sequence is CASSPGTSGTGELFF. CDR3 sequence (DNA): TGTGCCAGCAGCCCCGGGACTAGTGGGACCGGGGAGCTGTTTTTT. The chain recombines TRBV6-4 with TRBJ2-2; 8 nucleotides align to TRBD2. The V and J ends lost 6 bases and 5 bases, in that order; junction bases with no gene match: 8. The CDR3 runs to 15 residues. Germline values: CDR1 MRHNA, CDR2 SNTAGT.

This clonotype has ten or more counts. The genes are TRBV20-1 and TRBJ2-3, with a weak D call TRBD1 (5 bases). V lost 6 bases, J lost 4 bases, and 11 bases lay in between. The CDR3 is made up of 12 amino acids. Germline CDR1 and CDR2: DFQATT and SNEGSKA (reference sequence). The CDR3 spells CSAGPRADTQYF. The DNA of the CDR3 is TGCAGTGCGGGGCCTAGGGCAGATACGCAGTATTTT.

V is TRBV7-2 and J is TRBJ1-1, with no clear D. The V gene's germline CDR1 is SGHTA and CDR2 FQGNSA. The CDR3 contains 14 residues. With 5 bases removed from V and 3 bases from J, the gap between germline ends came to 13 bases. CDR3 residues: CASSERPRDTEAFF. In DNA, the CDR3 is TGTGCCAGCAGCGAACGACCCCGAGACACTGAAGCTTTCTTT.